This record looks at one T cell receptor (beta chain) sequence and its context. The antigen is undetermined. The sample is drawn from a study of cytomegalovirus exposure and HLA in healthy donors. With 60 Vbeta and 13 Jbeta primers, the PCR was carried out. The table came from immunoSEQ multiplex PCR; TCRdb's copy has only in-frame clones and leaves some out. The sample holds approximately 110,000 clones, under 85% seen once. CDR1 and CDR2 (germline): SQVTM, ANQGSEA. The length of the CDR3 is 11 residues. V dropped 4 bases and J dropped 5 bases, with 8 bases sitting between them. Study-wide points: Within an earlier analysis, most TCR beta V segments proved productive either about 90% or about 30% of the time. Versus the roughly 690-donor mean, an Asian-associated ancestry cluster reportedly showed fewer N-insertions in a later analysis. The investigators catalogued some 160 TCR beta chains as cytomegalovirus-associated.

The sequence came from a man between 40 and 49 years old in good health and CMV-seronegative. The chain has TRBV29-1 and TRBJ1-2; D is undetermined. Sequenced input: PBMCs. As DNA, the CDR3 is TGCAGCGTTGGGGGAGGGTATGGCTACACCTTC. As protein: CSVGGGYGYTF.